Listed below are T cell receptor beta chains from one sample, sequenced in a study of cytomegalovirus exposure and HLA in healthy donors. Produced via immunoSEQ multiplex PCR; TCRdb's table is partial and in-frame only. The data show around 100,000 clones, roughly 85% seen once. The sample comprised PBMCs. All receptors derive from a young man in good health and CMV-seropositive. CDR3s include the opening cysteine and the closing phenylalanine or tryptophan. D genes are given only for firm matches. Some rows mark clone size as missing; the rest say once, few, many or name a class of expanded clone.

D	size	V	J	CDR3	DNA
TRBD1	.	TRBV7-9	TRBJ2-1	CASSSTDGQAPYNEQFF	TGTGCCAGCAGCTCTACCGACGGACAGGCTCCCTACAATGAGCAGTTCTTC
.	.	TRBV5-1	TRBJ1-5	CASSLGQGPGQPQHF	TGCGCCAGCAGCTTGGGGCAGGGGCCGGGACAGCCCCAGCATTTT
.	.	TRBV15	TRBJ2-3	CATSRVKGFTDTQYF	TGTGCCACCAGCAGGGTAAAGGGGTTCACAGATACGCAGTATTTT
.	.	TRBV27	TRBJ1-2	CASSLLTGLGYTF	TGTGCCAGCAGTTTACTCACAGGGCTTGGCTACACCTTC
.	.	TRBV4-1	TRBJ1-1	CASSQFAGTRGAEAFF	TGCGCCAGCAGCCAGTTCGCCGGGACCCGGGGGGCTGAAGCTTTCTTT
.	.	TRBV6-4	TRBJ2-7	CASSDQAGSYEQYF	TGTGCCAGCAGTGATCAGGCAGGATCCTACGAGCAGTACTTC
.	once	TRBV28	TRBJ1-2	CASSSPGWTANYGYTF	TGTGCCAGCAGTTCTCCCGGTTGGACAGCTAACTATGGCTACACCTTC
TRBD1	.	TRBV13	TRBJ2-7	CASSSTGGASYEQYF	TGTGCCAGCAGCTCAACAGGGGGTGCATCCTACGAGCAGTACTTC
.	.	TRBV27	TRBJ2-3	CASSARRWEGTDTQYF	TGTGCCAGCAGTGCCCGCCGTTGGGAGGGCACAGATACGCAGTATTTT
TRBD2	.	TRBV6-5	TRBJ2-1	CASSYATSGGHNEQFF	TGTGCCAGCAGTTACGCAACTAGCGGGGGGCACAATGAGCAGTTCTTC
TRBD1	.	TRBV4-1	TRBJ1-2	CASSPLTLRDRDHYGYTF	TGCGCCAGCAGCCCATTAACCCTCCGGGACAGGGACCACTATGGCTACACCTTC
.	.	TRBV19	TRBJ1-2	CASSTRTYGYTF	TGTGCCAGTAGTACTCGGACATATGGCTACACCTTC
.	.	TRBV7-9	TRBJ1-5	CASSLYGDQPQHF	TGTGCCAGCAGCTTATACGGAGATCAGCCCCAGCATTTT
.	.	TRBV28	TRBJ1-6	CASSLYTSSYNSPLHF	TGTGCCAGCAGTTTATATACGAGCTCCTATAATTCACCCCTCCACTTT
.	.	TRBV7-6	TRBJ2-3	CASSPTRTNTDTQYF	TGTGCCAGCAGCCCTACTAGGACCAACACAGATACGCAGTATTTT
.	.	TRBV11-3	TRBJ1-2	CASSLDRWAGALSNYGYTF	TGTGCCAGCAGCTTAGATCGCTGGGCAGGGGCCCTCTCTAACTATGGCTACACCTTC
.	once	TRBV14	TRBJ1-4	CASSQETGFDQTNEKLFF	TGTGCCAGCAGCCAAGAAACGGGGTTTGACCAGACTAATGAAAAACTGTTTTTT
TRBD1	.	TRBV6-6	TRBJ1-1	CASSYRPGGETEAFF	TGTGCCAGCAGTTACCGGCCAGGGGGCGAGACTGAAGCTTTCTTT
TRBD2	.	TRBV5-4	TRBJ2-2	CASSSKTSGSTGELFF	TGTGCCAGCAGCTCGAAGACTAGCGGGAGCACCGGGGAGCTGTTTTTT
.	.	TRBV29-1	TRBJ1-1	CSVGQRMNTEAFF	TGCAGCGTTGGACAGAGAATGAACACTGAAGCTTTCTTT
.	.	TRBV29-1	TRBJ1-2	CSVRQAQNYGYTF	TGCAGCGTTCGACAGGCCCAAAACTATGGCTACACCTTC
.	.	TRBV2	TRBJ2-4	CASKPLAAKNIQYF	TGTGCCAGCAAGCCTCTAGCGGCCAAAAACATTCAGTACTTC
TRBD2	.	TRBV7-8	TRBJ2-3	CASSSLRTSGGTDTQYF	TGTGCCAGCAGCTCATTACGGACTAGCGGAGGCACAGATACGCAGTATTTT
TRBD2	.	TRBV19	TRBJ2-1	CASSIRPGGPRNEQFF	TGTGCCAGTAGTATCCGCCCGGGGGGACCTCGGAATGAGCAGTTCTTC
.	.	TRBV7-8	TRBJ2-3	CASSLEARGGYADTQYF	TGTGCCAGCAGCTTAGAGGCGCGTGGCGGGTACGCAGATACGCAGTATTTT
TRBD2	.	TRBV4-2	TRBJ2-3	CASSQLAGRSTDTQYF	TGTGCCAGCAGCCAGCTAGCGGGAAGAAGCACAGATACGCAGTATTTT
TRBD1	.	TRBV30	TRBJ2-1	CAFGTGSSYNEQFF	TGTGCCTTTGGGACAGGGAGCTCCTACAATGAGCAGTTCTTC
TRBD1	.	TRBV14	TRBJ1-2	CASSPDNRGGYTF	TGTGCCAGCAGCCCAGACAACAGGGGTGGCTACACCTTC
TRBD1	.	TRBV13	TRBJ1-1	CASSLMTPGQGEAFF	TGTGCCAGCAGTTTAATGACCCCGGGACAGGGTGAAGCTTTCTTT
TRBD1	.	TRBV10-2	TRBJ1-2	CASKGQGERYYGYTF	TGCGCCAGCAAGGGACAGGGGGAGCGCTACTATGGCTACACCTTC
.	.	TRBV27	TRBJ1-2	CASSLSGDYGYTF	TGTGCCAGCAGTTTATCAGGAGACTATGGCTACACCTTC
.	.	TRBV4-1	TRBJ1-1	CASSLRAANTEAFF	TGCGCCAGCAGCCTCAGGGCCGCGAACACTGAAGCTTTCTTT
TRBD1	.	TRBV10-3	TRBJ2-7	CAIRGQDLDEQYF	TGTGCCATCAGGGGACAGGACTTAGACGAGCAGTACTTC
TRBD1	.	TRBV30	TRBJ1-5	CAWSVDRGGGNQPQHF	TGTGCCTGGAGTGTCGACAGGGGGGGTGGCAATCAGCCCCAGCATTTT
TRBD2	.	TRBV19	TRBJ2-7	CASSISRLANEQYF	TGTGCCAGTAGTATCTCGAGACTAGCGAACGAGCAGTACTTC
.	.	TRBV28	TRBJ2-3	CAGGKAFTDTQYF	TGTGCCGGGGGCAAGGCCTTCACAGATACGCAGTATTTT
.	.	TRBV5-8	TRBJ2-7	CASSFRGSYEQYF	TGTGCCAGCAGCTTTCGGGGGTCCTACGAGCAGTACTTC
.	.	TRBV13	TRBJ2-2	CASSSWSGGIKPTNTGELFF	TGTGCCAGCAGCTCCTGGAGTGGCGGGATAAAACCCACCAACACCGGGGAGCTGTTTTTT
.	.	TRBV10-3	TRBJ1-6	CAISTGNSPLHF	TGTGCCATCAGTACAGGGAATTCACCCCTCCACTTT
TRBD1	.	TRBV19	TRBJ2-1	CASSLRDRDYNEQFF	TGTGCCAGTAGTCTCCGGGACAGGGACTACAATGAGCAGTTCTTC
TRBD1	.	TRBV2	TRBJ1-1	CARKGGRMNTEAFF	TGTGCCAGAAAAGGGGGCAGAATGAACACTGAAGCTTTCTTT
TRBD1	.	TRBV2	TRBJ1-5	CASTGQGAYQPQHF	TGTGCCAGCACTGGACAGGGGGCATATCAGCCCCAGCATTTT
.	.	TRBV5-1	TRBJ2-5	CASSQTMVQETQYF	TGCGCCAGCAGCCAGACAATGGTCCAAGAGACCCAGTACTTC
TRBD1	few	TRBV6-5	TRBJ2-2	CASKRDRGAGELFF	TGTGCCAGCAAAAGGGACAGGGGAGCCGGGGAGCTGTTTTTT
.	once	TRBV10-2	TRBJ2-3	CASSEEGSATDTQYF	TGCGCCAGCAGTGAAGAGGGTTCGGCAACAGATACGCAGTATTTT
.	.	TRBV28	TRBJ1-4	CASSTAEWTLGEKLFF	TGTGCCAGCAGTACCGCTGAGTGGACTCTGGGTGAAAAACTGTTTTTT
.	.	TRBV6-1	TRBJ1-5	CASSDGGRQPQHF	TGTGCCAGCAGTGATGGGGGGAGGCAGCCCCAGCATTTT
TRBD1	.	TRBV28	TRBJ2-6	CASRGQISGANVLTF	TGTGCCAGCAGGGGACAGATATCTGGGGCCAACGTCCTGACTTTC
TRBD2	.	TRBV7-2	TRBJ2-3	CASSLGLAGGDTQYF	TGTGCCAGCAGCTTAGGGCTAGCGGGGGGAGATACGCAGTATTTT
TRBD2	.	TRBV5-1	TRBJ2-5	CASTGGSGETQYF	TGCGCCAGCACGGGCGGGAGTGGAGAGACCCAGTACTTC
TRBD2	.	TRBV15	TRBJ2-7	CATSRGRGSGVYEQYF	TGTGCCACCAGCAGGGGCCGGGGTAGCGGGGTCTACGAGCAGTACTTC
.	.	TRBV7-9	TRBJ1-5	CASSPDNGNQPQHF	TGTGCCAGCAGCCCCGACAATGGCAATCAGCCCCAGCATTTT
.	.	TRBV7-9	TRBJ2-7	CASSPQRQEWEQQYF	TGTGCCAGCAGCCCGCAAAGACAGGAGTGGGAGCAGCAGTACTTC
TRBD1	.	TRBV27	TRBJ1-5	CASRKGAIGNQPQHF	TGTGCCAGTCGGAAGGGGGCGATAGGCAATCAGCCCCAGCATTTT
TRBD1	.	TRBV28	TRBJ1-5	CASSLGTGGNQPQHF	TGTGCCAGCAGTTTAGGGACAGGGGGCAATCAGCCCCAGCATTTT
TRBD2	.	TRBV19	TRBJ2-3	CASSVGLAGANTDTQYF	TGTGCCAGTAGTGTAGGACTAGCGGGAGCTAACACAGATACGCAGTATTTT
.	.	TRBV7-8	TRBJ1-6	CASSSYRGFSSPLHF	TGTGCCAGCAGCTCATACCGGGGATTCTCTTCACCCCTCCACTTT
.	.	TRBV7-9	TRBJ1-1	CASSLFAVTNTEAFF	TGTGCCAGCAGCTTATTTGCAGTAACGAACACTGAAGCTTTCTTT